The 26 T cell receptor beta chains presented below share a single source sample, sequenced in a study of cytomegalovirus exposure and HLA in healthy donors. The PCR had 60 Vbeta and 13 Jbeta primers. Profiling relied on immunoSEQ multiplex PCR, and the TCRdb table lists in-frame clones only, not all of them. The table lists 100,000 to 120,000 clones, roughly three quarters of them singletons, with roughly 6.2% in the top ten. Sequencing was performed on PBMCs. The origin of the receptors is a young man in good health and CMV-seropositive.

The chain links TRBV6-1 to TRBJ2-5; possible D gene TRBD1, 6 bases. Deletions cut 8 bases from V and 0 bases from J, with 10 bases between. CDR3 size: 13 residues. Germline V gene lookup returns CDR1 MNHNS and CDR2 SASEGT. This CDR3 reads CASPRDNQETQYF. The CDR3, as DNA: TGTGCCAGCCCCCGGGACAACCAAGAGACCCAGTACTTC.

This clone was recorded only once. The J gene is TRBJ2-7, the V gene TRBV5-1; 7 nucleotides match TRBD2. The CDR3 length is 14 residues. CDR1 is SGHRS, CDR2 YFSETQ, per germline. Germline trimming cut 2 bases from V and 2 bases from J; bases unmatched to any gene: 4. CDR3 amino acids: CASSFTGGTYEQYF. CDR3 DNA sequence: TGCGCCAGCAGCTTCACGGGGGGAACCTACGAGCAGTACTTC.

The chain recombines TRBV19 with TRBJ2-7; the D gene is possibly TRBD1 (5 bases). Trimming left V 5 bases short and J 2 bases short, with 16 bases between. CDR3 length equals 15 residues. Germline V gene lookup returns CDR1 LNHDA and CDR2 SQIVND (reference sequence). CDR3 coding DNA: TGTGCCAGTAGTCTTCGCAGGGAAAATGCCTACGAGCAGTACTTC. The encoded protein is CASSLRRENAYEQYF.

This chain connects TRBV14 to TRBJ1-2; D gene ambiguous. This CDR3 has 13 amino acids. Between the trimmed V and J ends, which lost 1 base and 1 base, there was a span of 4 bases. The V gene's germline CDR1 is SGHDN and CDR2 FVKESK. The chain's CDR3 is CASSQGHNYGYTF. CDR3 DNA sequence: TGTGCCAGCAGCCAAGGACATAACTATGGCTACACCTTC.

This clone has more than one count but fewer than ten. As DNA, the CDR3 is TGTGCCAGCAGTCCACAGATGAACACTGAAGCTTTCTTT. Protein sequence: CASSPQMNTEAFF. The genes are TRBV6-5 and TRBJ1-1; D is undetermined. V was shortened by 5 bases and J by 0 bases, with 7 bases between the two germline ends. This CDR3 spans 13 amino acids. In germline, CDR1 is MNHEY, CDR2 SVGAGI.

The chain recombines TRBV7-9 with TRBJ2-7; 12 bases are shared with TRBD2. Germline CDR1 SEHNR, CDR2 FQNEAQ (reference sequence). After removal of 2 bases from V and 3 bases from J, the junction contained 8 bases not matched to a gene. This CDR3 has 17 residues. CDR3 sequence reads: CASSLFVTSGGDYEQYF. The CDR3 nucleotides are TGTGCCAGCAGCTTATTTGTGACTAGCGGGGGAGACTACGAGCAGTACTTC.

V gene TRBV2 combines with J gene TRBJ2-5; 10 positions match TRBD1. CDR3 length: 13 residues. V was pared by 6 bases and J by 4 bases, with 2 bases of the junction left unmatched. Germline V CDR1 and CDR2: SNHLY, FYNNEI. The CDR3 spells CASRGDRGETQYF. DNA of the CDR3: TGTGCCAGCAGGGGGGACAGGGGAGAGACCCAGTACTTC.

This chain joins TRBV7-6 and TRBJ2-3; D is uncertain. CDR1 and CDR2 from the germline V gene are SGHVS and FNYEAQ. Trimming took off 4 bases at V and 3 bases at J, with 11 bases between the two ends. There are 14 residues in the CDR3. CDR3 DNA sequence: TGTGCCAGCAGCTCCCGTTATGTGACAGATACGCAGTATTTT. The encoded protein is CASSSRYVTDTQYF.

V usage is TRBV5-1 and J usage is TRBJ1-2, with TRBD1 matching 8 bases. Germline CDR1 SGHRS, CDR2 YFSETQ. This CDR3 has 15 residues. Germline trimming cut 2 bases from V and 5 bases from J; bases unmatched to any gene: 8. CDR3 nucleotide sequence: TGCGCCAGCAGCTTAACCGGGACAGGAAGTTATGGCTACACCTTC. Protein sequence: CASSLTGTGSYGYTF.

This sequence joins TRBV4-2 and TRBJ1-1, with D maybe TRBD1 (5 bases). Germline assignment: CDR1 LGHNA and CDR2 YNFKEQ. The CDR3 length is 13 residues. Deletions cut 11 bases from V and 4 bases from J, with 17 bases between. The CDR3 DNA reads as TGTGCCGTAAGCGGGGGGATTACCACTGAAGCTTTCTTT. This encodes CAVSGGITTEAFF.

V and J are TRBV4-3 and TRBJ1-4; D gene uncertain. CDR1 is LGHNA, CDR2 YSLEER, per germline. This CDR3 is 17 amino acids long. The V end was cut by 0 bases, the J end by 0 bases, with 11 bases between. This chain's CDR3 is CASSQEGGITTNEKLFF. In nucleotides, the CDR3 is TGCGCCAGCAGCCAAGAGGGAGGGATAACAACTAATGAAAAACTGTTTTTT.

The chain couples TRBV29-1 to TRBJ2-7; D unclear. V was trimmed by 4 bases and J by 5 bases, leaving 9 bases between them. The CDR3 extends over 11 amino acids. Germline lookup yields CDR1 SQVTM and CDR2 ANQGSEA. CDR3 in DNA: TGCAGCGTTGTCCAGAGCGACGAGCAGTACTTC. This gives the protein CSVVQSDEQYF.

This chain links TRBV10-2 with TRBJ2-7, with D hard to call. Germline V gene sequence: CDR1 WSHSY, CDR2 SAAADI. V was cut by 7 bases and J by 2 bases, with 9 bases left in between. The CDR3 runs to 12 residues. The CDR3 region is CASKQKPYEQYF. The CDR3, as DNA: TGCGCCAGCAAACAGAAACCCTACGAGCAGTACTTC.

V is TRBV7-9 and J is TRBJ2-7; maybe TRBD2 (6 bases). This CDR3 comprises 15 residues. Germline V lookup: CDR1 SEHNR, CDR2 FQNEAQ (reference sequence). Trimming left V 5 bases short and J 2 bases short, with 16 bases between. CDR3 protein: CASSLERSGAYEQYF. The CDR3 DNA is TGTGCCAGCAGCCTAGAAAGGTCGGGGGCCTACGAGCAGTACTTC. The full variable domain, its missing parts supplied by reference TRBV7-9 and TRBJ2-7, is DTGVSQNPRHKITKRGQNVTFRCDPISEHNRLYWYRQTLGQGPEFLTYFQNEAQLEKSRLLSDRFSAERPKGSFSTLEIQRTEQGDSAMYLCASSLERSGAYEQYFGPGTRLTVT.

This chain's CDR3 is CASTWGVYNEQFF. In DNA form, the CDR3 reads TGTGCCAGCACGTGGGGGGTCTACAATGAGCAGTTCTTC. The rearrangement links TRBV27 to TRBJ2-1; perhaps TRBD2 as D (6 bases). In germline, CDR1 is MNHEY, CDR2 SMNVEV (reference sequence). Trimming cost V 7 bases and J 3 bases, with 10 bases left between them. This CDR3 region has 13 residues.

The rearrangement links TRBV19 to TRBJ1-1; TRBD1 might be the D (5 bases). Trimming cost V 0 bases and J 1 base, with 9 bases left between them. The CDR3 spans 15 residues. Per the germline V gene, CDR1 is LNHDA and CDR2 is SQIVND (reference sequence). CDR3 coding DNA: TGTGCCAGTAGTATAGACGAGACAGAGAACACTGAAGCTTTCTTT. Its translation: CASSIDETENTEAFF.

V gene TRBV4-2 combines with J gene TRBJ2-7; weak D call: TRBD1 (5 bases). Germline V lookup: CDR1 LGHNA, CDR2 YNFKEQ. Between the trimmed V and J ends, which lost 2 bases and 7 bases, there was a span of 18 bases. The CDR3 covers 15 residues. CDR3 bases: TGTGCCAGCAGCCAATCCACAGGACCGACCCGAGAGCAGTACTTC. This gives the protein CASSQSTGPTREQYF.

This clone was observed once. V usage is TRBV7-9 and J usage is TRBJ2-5, with D unclear. The DNA end is a closer match to TRBJ2-7, so the J assignment may be wrong. This CDR3 has 15 amino acids. Germline assignment: CDR1 SEHNR and CDR2 FQNEAQ (reference sequence). The CDR3 protein is CASSLATLLSYEQYF. The CDR3 region has the DNA TGTGCCAGCAGCTTAGCGACTTTACTTTCCTACGAGCAGTACTTC.

V usage is TRBV6-6 and J usage is TRBJ2-7; TRBD2 aligns across 7 bases. With V trimmed by 8 bases and J by 6 bases, 7 bases remained unmatched. Germline V gene lookup returns CDR1 MNHNY and CDR2 SVGAGI (reference sequence). The CDR3 runs to 12 residues. CDR3 in amino acids: CASGREGSEQYF. CDR3 bases: TGTGCCAGCGGCAGGGAGGGAAGCGAGCAGTACTTC.

The V call is TRBV6-5, the J call TRBJ2-3, with 14 bases matching TRBD2. Germline values: CDR1 MNHEY, CDR2 SVGAGI. The CDR3 sequence is 15 residues long. After removal of 6 bases from V and 6 bases from J, the junction contained 5 bases not matched to a gene. Here the CDR3 reads CASSRLAGGADTQYF. The CDR3 region has the DNA TGTGCCAGCAGCAGACTAGCGGGGGGGGCGGATACGCAGTATTTT.

The chain links TRBV4-1 to TRBJ1-2, with TRBD1 as a possible D gene (6 bases). The CDR3 contains 17 residues. CDR1 and CDR2 (germline): MGHRA, YSYEKL. Trimming pared 1 base from V and 4 bases from J, leaving 19 bases between. In DNA form, the CDR3 reads TGCGCCAGCAGCCAAGGTCAAAGCAGGGGAATGGGCTATGGCTACACCTTC. Its protein product is CASSQGQSRGMGYGYTF.

The rearrangement joins TRBV5-6 to TRBJ2-1, with TRBD1 identical over 8 bases. This CDR3 region has 14 residues. Per germline, CDR1 SGHDT and CDR2 YYEEEE. Unmatched junction bases numbered 4, after V lost 0 bases and J lost 8 bases. CDR3 protein: CASSLERTGYEQFF. The CDR3 DNA sequence: TGTGCCAGCAGCTTGGAGAGGACAGGGTATGAGCAGTTCTTC.

The chain carries TRBV6-6 and TRBJ2-7; 8 bases are a match to TRBD1. Germline CDR1 MNHNY, CDR2 SVGAGI (reference sequence). CDR3 size: 13 residues. The CDR3 region has the DNA TGTGCAGGTGGTAACAGGGGGTCCTACGAGCAGTACTTC. As protein: CAGGNRGSYEQYF.

The J gene is TRBJ2-2, the V gene TRBV27; 7 nucleotides match TRBD1. The CDR3 is 16 amino acids. The J segment lost 5 bases and the V segment lost 3 bases, leaving 9 bases of the junction unmatched. Germline assignment: CDR1 MNHEY and CDR2 SMNVEV (reference sequence). The CDR3 sequence: CASSLVRGRRTGELFF. The CDR3 DNA sequence: TGTGCCAGCAGTTTGGTGAGGGGGCGTCGGACCGGGGAGCTGTTTTTT.

The gene calls are TRBV29-1 and TRBJ1-2; TRBD1 might be the D (5 bases). V lost 3 bases and J 2 bases, leaving 13 bases between the germline ends. Per germline, CDR1 SQVTM and CDR2 ANQGSEA. There are 14 residues in the CDR3. This CDR3 reads CSVDAGPGNYGYTF. The CDR3 DNA is TGCAGCGTTGACGCGGGGCCTGGGAACTATGGCTACACCTTC. Drawing the rest from reference TRBV29-1 and TRBJ1-2, the complete variable domain is SAVISQKPSRDICQRGTSLTIQCQVDSQVTMMFWYRQQPGQSLTLIATANQGSEATYESGFVIDKFPISRPNLTFSTLTVSNMSPEDSSIYLCSVDAGPGNYGYTFGSGTRLTVV.

The V call is TRBV9, the J call TRBJ2-2, with D perhaps TRBD2 (6 bases). CDR1 SGDLS and CDR2 YYNGEE come from the germline V gene. Trimming took off 3 bases at V and 0 bases at J, with 12 bases between the two ends. The CDR3 has 16 residues. CDR3 bases: TGTGCCAGCAGCGACCCGGAGGGATCGAACACCGGGGAGCTGTTTTTT. Protein sequence: CASSDPEGSNTGELFF.